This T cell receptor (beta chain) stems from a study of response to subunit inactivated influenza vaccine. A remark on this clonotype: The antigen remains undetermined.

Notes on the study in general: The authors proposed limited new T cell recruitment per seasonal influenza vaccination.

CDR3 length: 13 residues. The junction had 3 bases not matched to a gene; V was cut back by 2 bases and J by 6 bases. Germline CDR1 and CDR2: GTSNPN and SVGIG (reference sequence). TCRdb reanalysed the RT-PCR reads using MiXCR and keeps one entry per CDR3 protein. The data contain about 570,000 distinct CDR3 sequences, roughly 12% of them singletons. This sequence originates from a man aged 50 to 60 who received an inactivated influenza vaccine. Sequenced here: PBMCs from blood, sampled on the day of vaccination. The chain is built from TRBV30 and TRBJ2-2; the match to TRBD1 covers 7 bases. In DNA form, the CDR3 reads TGTGCCTGGAGTCTGACAGGGCCCGGGGAGCTGTTTTTT. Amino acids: CAWSLTGPGELFF.